A single sample is the source of the 28 T cell receptor beta chains below, sequenced in a study of molecular identifiers for immune sequencing clone quantification. TCRdb reprocessed the PCR reads with MiXCR, giving one entry per CDR3 protein. The sample shows some 650,000 distinct CDR3 sequences, around 20% of them seen only once. Material: naive CD8+ T cells from blood, with Jurkat cell RNA spiked in. Regarding subset: FACS-sorted CD8+CD4-CCR7+CD45RA+ naive T cells. All receptors come from a human donor in good health. Some libraries in this study had Jurkat cell RNA spiked in.

The CDR3 DNA reads TGCGCCAGCAGCTTCGACAGGGGGAACACTGAAGCTTTCTTT. Translating gives CASSFDRGNTEAFF. The V call is TRBV5-1, the J call TRBJ1-1; 8 nucleotides align to TRBD1. Germline CDR1 is SGHRS and CDR2 is YFSETQ. This CDR3 region has 14 residues. With 2 bases clipped from V and 1 base from J, the junction kept 1 base outside the gene matches. Using reference TRBV5-1 and TRBJ1-1 for the parts outside the CDR3, the full variable domain is KAGVTQTPRYLIKTRGQQVTLSCSPISGHRSVSWYQQTPGQGLQFLFEYFSETQRNKGNFPGRFSGRQFSNSRSEMNVSTLELGDSALYLCASSFDRGNTEAFFGQGTRLTVV.

This clonotype was observed at least ten times. V usage is TRBV13 and J usage is TRBJ2-3; TRBD2 matches at 13 bases. Trimming at V came to 5 bases and at J to 3 bases, leaving 2 bases not matched to a gene. CDR1 is PRHDT, CDR2 FYEKMQ, per germline (reference sequence). This CDR3 contains 15 residues. Written as DNA, the CDR3 is TGTGCCAGCAGCCCGACTAGCGGGAGGACAGATACGCAGTATTTT. Encoded protein: CASSPTSGRTDTQYF. The full variable domain, rest sourced from reference TRBV13 and TRBJ2-3, is AAGVIQSPRHLIKEKRETATLKCYPIPRHDTVYWYQQGPGQDPQFLISFYEKMQSDKGSIPDRFSAQQFSDYHSELNMSSLELGDSALYFCASSPTSGRTDTQYFGPGTRLTVL.

A word on this clonotype: This may come from a read error, since a much larger clone is one base off. The chain joins TRBV20-1 to TRBJ2-7; 7 nucleotides line up with TRBD1. The V gene's germline CDR1 is DFQATT and CDR2 SNEGSKA (reference sequence). After removal of 3 bases from V and 6 bases from J, the junction contained 11 bases not matched to a gene. There are 14 residues in the CDR3. CDR3 amino acids: CSASVTGVWCEQYF. The CDR3 DNA is TGCAGTGCTAGTGTAACAGGGGTTTGGTGCGAGCAGTACTTC.

The table lists this clonotype with a few counts. The V gene is TRBV4-1, the J gene TRBJ1-6; 12 nucleotides align to TRBD1. The CDR3 length is 13 residues. V dropped 10 bases and J dropped 10; count of bases not matched to a gene: 5. Germline V gives CDR1 MGHRA, CDR2 YSYEKL. This chain's CDR3 is CATEGTGGSPLHF. In DNA form, the CDR3 reads TGCGCCACTGAAGGGACAGGGGGCTCACCCCTCCACTTT.

This clonotype was seen ten or more times. The V gene is TRBV7-9, the J gene TRBJ1-2; D gene uncertain. There are 12 residues in the CDR3. V lost 3 bases to trimming and J lost 1 base, with 3 bases between them. Germline CDR1 SEHNR, CDR2 FQNEAQ (reference sequence). The CDR3 sequence: CASSLHNYGYTF. The CDR3 bases are TGTGCCAGCAGCTTGCATAACTATGGCTACACCTTC.

Comment on this clonotype: A much more abundant neighbour one base away suggests this may be a read error. This chain links TRBV7-9 with TRBJ2-1, with D hard to call. The CDR3 extends over 15 amino acids. V gave up 8 bases and J gave up 3 bases, with 17 bases separating them. Per germline, CDR1 SEHNR and CDR2 FQNEAQ (reference sequence). CDR3 loop: CASPEETDLYNEQFF. The CDR3, as DNA: TGTGCCAGCCCTGAAGAAACCGACCTCTACAATGAGCAGTTCTTC.

The sample holds many counts of this clonotype. This chain joins TRBV5-8 and TRBJ1-1; D ambiguous. Germline loops: CDR1 SGHTS, CDR2 YDEGEE. V lost 0 bases, J lost 4 bases, and 10 bases lay in between. The CDR3 is 14 amino acids. The CDR3 sequence is CASSLGQPGTEAFF. The CDR3 region has the DNA TGTGCCAGCAGCTTGGGGCAGCCGGGCACTGAAGCTTTCTTT.

This clonotype was recorded at least ten times. The chain joins TRBV30 to TRBJ2-5; 11 nucleotides line up with TRBD2. This CDR3 spans 14 amino acids. V shed 4 bases and J 5 bases; nucleotides not matched to a gene: 6. Germline V CDR1 and CDR2: GTSNPN, SVGIG (reference sequence). CDR3 region: CAWTVAGGQETQYF. Here the CDR3 DNA reads TGTGCCTGGACCGTAGCGGGGGGGCAGGAGACCCAGTACTTC.

The chain joins TRBV4-2 to TRBJ2-2, with 9 bases aligning to TRBD2. Germline assignment: CDR1 LGHNA and CDR2 YNFKEQ. V dropped 6 bases and J dropped 5; count of bases not matched to a gene: 10. This CDR3 contains 16 residues. DNA for the CDR3: TGTGCCAGCAGTCTTAGTAGCGGGAGCGGTACCGGGGAGCTGTTTTTT. It encodes CASSLSSGSGTGELFF.

This clonotype was detected many times. This chain connects TRBV12-3 or TRBV12-4 to TRBJ2-7; 11 bases line up with TRBD2. V lost 2 bases and J lost 5; bases outside the gene matches: 5. There are 15 residues in the CDR3. This CDR3 reads CASSLITSGSDEQYF. CDR3 in DNA: TGTGCCAGCAGTTTAATCACTAGCGGGAGTGACGAGCAGTACTTC.

A remark on this clonotype: A much larger clone is a single base away; this may be a read error. This rearrangement joins TRBV12-3 or TRBV12-4 to TRBJ1-2; D unresolved. This CDR3 region has 14 residues. The CDR3 nucleotides read TGTGCCAGCAGTTTTTCCCCCGGGAACTATGGCTACGCCTTC. This gives the protein CASSFSPGNYGYAF.

In its sample, this clonotype was seen many times. The rearrangement joins TRBV3-1 to TRBJ1-3; no definite D call. V gave up 3 bases and J gave up 0 bases, with 6 bases separating them. The germline CDR1 and CDR2 sequences are LGHDT and YNNKEL (reference sequence). This CDR3 contains 14 residues. The CDR3 region has the DNA TGTGCCAGCAGCCAGACGTACTCTGGAAACACCATATATTTT. This codes for CASSQTYSGNTIYF.

The chain employs TRBV19 and TRBJ1-1, with D hard to call. CDR1 and CDR2 (germline): LNHDA, SQIVND (reference sequence). The CDR3 length is 15 residues. The V end lost 4 bases, the J end lost 1 base, and 13 bases lay between the germline ends. The CDR3 nucleotides read TGTGCCAGTAGTAAGGCACCTTTAGAGAACACTGAAGCTTTCTTT. It is translated as CASSKAPLENTEAFF.

The chain has TRBV28 and TRBJ2-1, with 9 bases fitting TRBD2. Germline CDR1 MDHEN, CDR2 SYDVKM. V gave up 8 bases and J gave up 8 bases; unmatched junction bases: 13. There are 15 residues in the CDR3. The DNA of the CDR3 is TGTGCCAGCGATCTTCGTAGCGGGAGTGGAGATGAGCAGTTCTTC. Its translation is CASDLRSGSGDEQFF.

V and J are TRBV4-3 and TRBJ1-6; D possibly corresponds to TRBD1 (5 bases). The CDR3 length is 17 residues. Germline V lookup: CDR1 LGHNA, CDR2 YSLEER. V shed 0 bases and J shed 6 bases, with 15 bases lying between them. CDR3 DNA: TGCGCCAGCAGCCAAGATTCCGTCAGGGCCAGTAATTCACCCCTCCACTTT. Its protein product is CASSQDSVRASNSPLHF.

This clonotype has a single count. With a much larger clone just one base away, this may be a read error. The chain joins TRBV5-3 to TRBJ2-5; 13 bases are a match to TRBD2. TRBV5-3 is marked as an open reading frame, function uncertain. The ends lost 8 bases at V and 2 bases at J; junction bases unmatched: 12. The CDR3 consists of 17 residues. The CDR3 spells CASCELGLAGEQETQYF. CDR3 nucleotides: TGTGCCAGCTGTGAATTAGGACTAGCGGGGGAGCAAGAGACCCAGTACTTC.

The rearrangement uses TRBV20-1 and TRBJ2-5; perhaps TRBD2 as D (5 bases). CDR1 and CDR2 (germline): DFQATT, SNEGSKA (reference sequence). This CDR3 is 12 amino acids long. The ends were cut back, 8 bases at V and 1 base at J, with 11 bases in the middle. CDR3 sequence reads: CSTNGVQETQYF. As DNA, the CDR3 is TGCAGTACAAACGGGGTCCAAGAGACCCAGTACTTC.

This clonotype was observed once. One base away lies a much larger clone, so this may be a sequencing read error. The J gene is TRBJ2-4, the V gene TRBV20-1; 11 nucleotides match TRBD2. Germline CDR1 DFQATT, CDR2 SNEGSKA (reference sequence). CDR3 length equals 12 residues. V shed 5 bases, J shed 13 bases, and the junction held 7 bases outside the gene matches. CDR3 amino acids: CSAEGLAVGQYF. CDR3 DNA sequence: TGCAGTGCTGAGGGACTAGCGGTGGGCCAGTACTTC.

This clonotype was seen many times. The CDR3 region is CSAPGIAKNIQYF. The DNA for the CDR3 is TGCAGTGCTCCAGGGATAGCCAAAAACATTCAGTACTTC. This chain joins TRBV20-1 and TRBJ2-4; a weak D match, TRBD1 (5 bases). Germline CDR1 reads DFQATT; CDR2 reads SNEGSKA (reference sequence). This CDR3 has 13 amino acids. V was cut by 5 bases and J by 0 bases, with 8 bases left in between.

This clonotype appeared many times. V usage is TRBV28 and J usage is TRBJ2-7, with D tentatively TRBD2 (5 bases). Trimming took off 6 bases at V and 6 bases at J, with 12 bases between the two ends. Germline CDR1 reads MDHEN; CDR2 reads SYDVKM. The CDR3 length is 12 residues. In DNA form, the CDR3 reads TGTGCCAGCAGCCCTCTGGGGAGCGAGCAGTACTTC. This sequence encodes CASSPLGSEQYF.

Comments on this clonotype: This could be a read error, since a much larger clone is one nucleotide away. The CDR3 does not end in the conserved phenylalanine or tryptophan, so this is likely a read error. The CDR3 DNA sequence: TGTGCCAGCAGTGACGGGTCTCCAACTAATGAAAAACTGTTTTCT. Translation: CASSDGSPTNEKLFS. The chain is built from TRBV2 and TRBJ1-4, with D unclear. CDR3 size: 15 residues. Germline assignment: CDR1 SNHLY and CDR2 FYNNEI. The V end was cut by 3 bases, the J end by 0 bases, with 8 bases between.

The V gene is TRBV20-1, the J gene TRBJ2-3; no reliable D call. The CDR3 extends over 14 amino acids. Germline CDR1 and CDR2: DFQATT and SNEGSKA (reference sequence). Trimming left V 3 bases short and J 2 bases short, with 12 bases between. CDR3 DNA: TGCAGTGCTAGGAACAGCCGAGTCACAGATACGCAGTATTTT. Residues: CSARNSRVTDTQYF.

V is TRBV7-9 and J is TRBJ1-2; a weak D match, TRBD1 (6 bases). The CDR3 spans 13 residues. Trimming pared 0 bases from V and 6 bases from J, leaving 8 bases between. Looked up from germline, CDR1 is SEHNR and CDR2 is FQNEAQ (reference sequence). CDR3 sequence (DNA): TGTGCCAGCAGCTTAGCACAGGGCGATGGCTACACCTTC. Translation: CASSLAQGDGYTF.

With respect to this clonotype: With a much larger clone just one base away, this may be a read error. The CDR3 region has the DNA TGTGCCAGCAGCCCAGTACCATTACCTGAAGCTTTCTTT. Its protein product is CASSPVPLPEAFF. This chain joins TRBV7-9 and TRBJ1-1, with D hard to call. V was shortened by 5 bases and J by 6 bases, with 13 bases between the two germline ends. The CDR3 runs 13 residues. Germline V gene sequence: CDR1 SEHNR, CDR2 FQNEAQ (reference sequence). The variable domain in full, with the rest retrieved from reference TRBV7-9 and TRBJ1-1, is DTGVSQNPRHKITKRGQNVTFRCDPISEHNRLYWYRQTLGQGPEFLTYFQNEAQLEKSRLLSDRFSAERPKGSFSTLEIQRTEQGDSAMYLCASSPVPLPEAFFGQGTRLTVV.

The V gene is TRBV20-1, the J gene TRBJ2-5; D perhaps matches TRBD2 (7 bases). There are 16 residues in the CDR3. The germline CDR1 and CDR2 sequences are DFQATT and SNEGSKA (reference sequence). V lost 0 bases, J lost 3 bases, and 17 bases lay in between. CDR3 protein: CSARDFRGATEETQYF. DNA of the CDR3: TGCAGTGCTAGAGATTTCCGGGGGGCTACTGAAGAGACCCAGTACTTC.

This clonotype has a count of ten or more. The chain joins TRBV4-1 to TRBJ2-4; 9 bases line up with TRBD1. Germline CDR1 is MGHRA and CDR2 is YSYEKL. There are 17 residues in the CDR3. Trimming took 4 bases from V and 0 from J; bases not matched to a gene: 7. The CDR3 is CASSPFGQGLAKNIQYF. The CDR3 nucleotides read TGCGCCAGCAGCCCTTTCGGACAGGGGCTAGCCAAAAACATTCAGTACTTC.

This chain joins TRBV12-3 or TRBV12-4 and TRBJ2-2, with D perhaps TRBD2 (6 bases). V was clipped by 0 bases and J by 6 bases, with 11 bases between them. CDR3 size: 15 residues. The DNA for the CDR3 is TGTGCCAGCAGTTTAGCGCGGGACTGGGCCGGGGAGCTGTTTTTT. This translates into CASSLARDWAGELFF.

As to this clonotype: A clone one base away is much larger, so this may be a read error. V is TRBV12-3 or TRBV12-4 and J is TRBJ2-5, with TRBD2 matching 7 bases. This CDR3 region has 13 residues. V lost 6 bases and J lost 5; bases outside the gene matches: 6. The CDR3 sequence is CASSRRGVETQYF. The CDR3 coding sequence is TGTGCCAGCAGCCGTCGGGGGGTGGAGACCCAGTACTTC.